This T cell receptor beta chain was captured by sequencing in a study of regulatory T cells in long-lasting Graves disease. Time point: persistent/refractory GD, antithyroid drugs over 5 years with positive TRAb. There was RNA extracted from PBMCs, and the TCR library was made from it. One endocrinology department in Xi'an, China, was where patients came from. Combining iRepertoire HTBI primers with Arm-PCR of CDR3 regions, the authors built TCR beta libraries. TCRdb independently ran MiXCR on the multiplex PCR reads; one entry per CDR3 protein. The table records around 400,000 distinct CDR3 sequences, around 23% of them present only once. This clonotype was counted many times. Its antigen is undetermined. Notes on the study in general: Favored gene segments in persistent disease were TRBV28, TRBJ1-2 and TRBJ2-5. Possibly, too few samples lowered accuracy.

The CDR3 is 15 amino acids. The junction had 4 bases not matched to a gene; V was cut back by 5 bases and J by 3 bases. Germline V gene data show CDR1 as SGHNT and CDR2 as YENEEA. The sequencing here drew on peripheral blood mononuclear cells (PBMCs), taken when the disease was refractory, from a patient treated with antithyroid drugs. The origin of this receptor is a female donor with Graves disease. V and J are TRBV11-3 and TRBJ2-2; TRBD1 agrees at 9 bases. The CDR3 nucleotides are TGTGCCAGCAGCAATACAGGGGGCGACACCGGGGAGCTGTTTTTT. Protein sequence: CASSNTGGDTGELFF.